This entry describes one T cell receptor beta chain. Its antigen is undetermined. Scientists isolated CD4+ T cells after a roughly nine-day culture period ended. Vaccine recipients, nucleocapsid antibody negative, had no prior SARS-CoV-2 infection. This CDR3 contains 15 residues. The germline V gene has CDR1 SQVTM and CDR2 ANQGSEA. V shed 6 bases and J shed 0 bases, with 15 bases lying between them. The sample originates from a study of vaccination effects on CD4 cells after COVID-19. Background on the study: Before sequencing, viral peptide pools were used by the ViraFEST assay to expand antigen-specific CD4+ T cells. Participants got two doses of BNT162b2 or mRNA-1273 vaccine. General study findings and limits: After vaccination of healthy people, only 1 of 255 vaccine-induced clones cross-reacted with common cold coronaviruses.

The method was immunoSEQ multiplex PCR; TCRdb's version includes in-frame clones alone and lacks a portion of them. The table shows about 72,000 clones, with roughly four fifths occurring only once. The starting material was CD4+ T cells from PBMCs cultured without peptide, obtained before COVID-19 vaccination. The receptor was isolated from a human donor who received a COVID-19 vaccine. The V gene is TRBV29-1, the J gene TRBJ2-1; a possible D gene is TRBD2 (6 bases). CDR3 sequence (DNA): TGCAGCGTCCTGAGCGGGTCCAGCTCCTACAATGAGCAGTTCTTC. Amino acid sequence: CSVLSGSSSYNEQFF.